Presented here are 22 T cell receptor beta chains from one specimen sequenced in a study of cytomegalovirus exposure and HLA in healthy donors. A multiplex PCR was run with 60 Vbeta primers and 13 Jbeta primers. Profiled with immunoSEQ multiplex PCR; TCRdb holds only in-frame clones, not every one. The repertoire includes 50,000 to 70,000 clones, more than 70% of them detected once, and roughly 5.6% sits in the top ten. The sequencing sample was made of PBMCs. These receptors were collected from a male donor in good health and CMV-seronegative.

The chain has TRBV27 and TRBJ2-5; 7 nucleotides align to TRBD1. Germline lookup yields CDR1 MNHEY and CDR2 SMNVEV (reference sequence). CDR3 size: 16 residues. J was trimmed by 1 base and V by 2 bases; bases with no gene match: 7. The CDR3 region has the DNA TGTGCCAGCAGTTTAACCCCGGGGACAGCCCAAGAGACCCAGTACTTC. This codes for CASSLTPGTAQETQYF.

This clone was observed once. The chain carries TRBV6-6 and TRBJ1-5; D is perhaps TRBD1 (5 bases). Germline V gene sequence: CDR1 MNHNY, CDR2 SVGAGI (reference sequence). V lost 0 bases, J lost 4 bases, and 10 bases lay in between. The CDR3 consists of 15 residues. CDR3 DNA: TGTGCCAGCAGTTACTCTGGGGGAGGAAATCAGCCCCAGCATTTT. Translation: CASSYSGGGNQPQHF.

The chain links TRBV7-2 to TRBJ2-2; no definite D call. Germline CDR1 and CDR2: SGHTA and FQGNSA. The CDR3 extends over 14 amino acids. V lost 2 bases and J 0 bases, leaving 4 bases between the germline ends. Here the CDR3 reads CASSLTTNTGELFF. The CDR3 nucleotides read TGTGCCAGCAGCTTAACTACGAACACCGGGGAGCTGTTTTTT.

This rearrangement joins TRBV7-2 to TRBJ1-1; D not resolved. Per the germline V gene, CDR1 is SGHTA and CDR2 is FQGNSA. V gave up 2 bases and J gave up 1 base, with 11 bases separating them. The CDR3 extends over 15 amino acids. CDR3 bases: TGTGCCAGCAGCTTAAACTCCGGGTCGAACACTGAAGCTTTCTTT. It specifies CASSLNSGSNTEAFF.

V usage is TRBV27 and J usage is TRBJ2-1, with D perhaps matching TRBD1 (5 bases). Germline CDR1 MNHEY, CDR2 SMNVEV (reference sequence). The CDR3 is made up of 13 amino acids. Trimming shortened V by 2 bases and J by 9 bases, and 11 bases separated the two germline ends. This chain's CDR3 is CASSLKGHGEQFF. The CDR3 DNA sequence: TGTGCCAGCAGTTTAAAGGGGCACGGTGAGCAGTTCTTC.

The chain recombines TRBV10-3 with TRBJ1-5, with 8 positions matching TRBD1. CDR1 is ENHRY and CDR2 is SYGVKD in the germline V gene. This CDR3 is 15 amino acids long. V was pared by 2 bases and J by 6 bases, with 6 bases of the junction left unmatched. The CDR3 DNA is TGTGCCATCAGTGAGGGACAGGGAGTCAGTCAGCCCCAGCATTTT. Translating it yields CAISEGQGVSQPQHF.

The gene calls are TRBV6-5 and TRBJ2-1; D not resolved. This CDR3 is built from 14 residues. The germline CDR1 and CDR2 sequences are MNHEY and SVGAGI. V gave up 1 base and J gave up 3 bases, with 7 bases separating them. This CDR3 reads CASSYFASYNEQFF. The CDR3 nucleotides read TGTGCCAGCAGTTACTTCGCCAGCTACAATGAGCAGTTCTTC.

This sequence joins TRBV27 and TRBJ1-1; weak D call: TRBD1 (6 bases). V dropped 5 bases and J dropped 1 base, with 11 bases sitting between them. Germline loops: CDR1 MNHEY, CDR2 SMNVEV (reference sequence). CDR3 length: 14 amino acids. CDR3 bases: TGTGCCAGCAGTCACGGACAGAGGAACACTGAAGCTTTCTTT. Its protein product is CASSHGQRNTEAFF.

The chain combines TRBV9 with TRBJ2-2; possibly TRBD2 for D (5 bases). Trimming took 1 base from V and 1 from J, leaving 8 bases between them. The V gene's germline CDR1 is SGDLS and CDR2 YYNGEE. The CDR3 is made up of 15 amino acids. The CDR3 loop reads CASSVFGENTGELFF. In DNA form, the CDR3 reads TGTGCCAGCAGCGTATTCGGGGAGAACACCGGGGAGCTGTTTTTT.

This clone was observed once. This rearrangement joins TRBV30 to TRBJ1-4; D call uncertain. CDR3 length: 19 residues. Germline V lookup: CDR1 GTSNPN, CDR2 SVGIG (reference sequence). V dropped 0 bases and J dropped 4 bases, with 24 bases sitting between them. DNA of the CDR3: TGTGCCTGGAGTGTTCCCATCGGGGATAGCGGGAGGGTTAATGAAAAACTGTTTTTT. Translation gives CAWSVPIGDSGRVNEKLFF.

This clone was seen only a few times. This chain joins TRBV6-1 and TRBJ1-6; 8 bases align to TRBD1. CDR1 MNHNS and CDR2 SASEGT come from the germline V gene. Losses at the gene ends were 6 bases for V and 9 bases for J; bases not matched to a gene: 7. This CDR3 comprises 14 residues. Here the CDR3 reads CASRLQGESSPLHF. The CDR3 bases are TGTGCCAGCAGGCTACAGGGGGAGAGTTCACCCCTCCACTTT.

The CDR3 loop reads CARRLRQKNTGELFF. For the CDR3, the DNA is TGTGCCAGAAGGCTCAGACAGAAAAACACCGGGGAGCTGTTTTTT. This chain connects TRBV5-3 to TRBJ2-2; TRBD1 is a possible D gene (5 bases). TRBV5-3 is recorded as an ORF, its role being uncertain. This CDR3 contains 15 residues. V lost 5 bases and J lost 2, with 13 bases in between.

CDR3 in amino acids: CASSPLSGQGGYNEQFF. CDR3 sequence (DNA): TGTGCCAGCTCACCACTATCGGGACAGGGTGGTTACAATGAGCAGTTCTTC. J is TRBJ2-1 and V is TRBV18; 9 bases fit TRBD1. The CDR3 spans 17 residues. Losses at the gene ends were 1 base for V and 4 bases for J; bases not matched to a gene: 8. The germline CDR1 and CDR2 sequences are KGHSH and LQKENI.

DNA for the CDR3: TGTGCCAGCAGAGAGACGTCCGGGACAGGCTATGGCTACACCTTC. Its translation: CASRETSGTGYGYTF. The chain recombines TRBV2 with TRBJ1-2; 8 bases agree with TRBD1. This CDR3 spans 15 amino acids. Unmatched junction bases numbered 10, after V lost 6 bases and J lost 4 bases. Per germline, CDR1 SNHLY and CDR2 FYNNEI. Drawing the rest from reference TRBV2 and TRBJ1-2, the complete variable domain is EPEVTQTPSHQVTQMGQEVILRCVPISNHLYFYWYRQILGQKVEFLVSFYNNEISEKSEIFDDQFSVERPDGSNFTLKIRSTKLEDSAMYFCASRETSGTGYGYTFGSGTRLTVV.

The J gene is TRBJ2-7, the V gene TRBV7-9; D remains ambiguous. The V and J ends lost 7 bases and 3 bases respectively, with 7 bases between them. The CDR3 is made up of 11 amino acids. Germline-derived CDR1 and CDR2 are SEHNR and FQNEAQ (reference sequence). CDR3 amino acids: CASTSDYEQYF. CDR3 in DNA: TGTGCCAGCACCTCAGACTACGAGCAGTACTTC.

This clone has only a few counts. The CDR3 nucleotides read TGTGCCAGCAGCTTGGGACAGGGGTTGAACACTGAAGCTTTCTTT. Its translation is CASSLGQGLNTEAFF. The chain couples TRBV5-6 to TRBJ1-1, with 8 bases matching TRBD1. This CDR3 is 15 amino acids long. Germline CDR1 is SGHDT and CDR2 is YYEEEE. The junction had 1 base not matched to a gene; V was cut back by 0 bases and J by 0 bases.

The V call is TRBV6-4, the J call TRBJ1-1; a weak D match, TRBD1 (5 bases). V shed 3 bases and J shed 5 bases, with 10 bases lying between them. Germline lookup yields CDR1 MRHNA and CDR2 SNTAGT. The CDR3 has 13 amino acids. Written as DNA, the CDR3 is TGTGCCAGCAGTGAACAAGGGGAAACTGAAGCTTTCTTT. This gives the protein CASSEQGETEAFF.

The V call is TRBV6-4, the J call TRBJ1-2; the match to TRBD1 covers 11 bases. With 6 bases clipped from V and 2 bases from J, the junction kept 8 bases outside the gene matches. CDR1 and CDR2 (germline): MRHNA, SNTAGT. The CDR3 covers 16 residues. CDR3: CASRPLGQGANYGYTF. In DNA, the CDR3 is TGTGCCAGCAGGCCGTTAGGACAGGGGGCAAACTATGGCTACACCTTC.

The rearrangement uses TRBV7-9 and TRBJ2-3, with 8 nucleotides matching TRBD2. CDR3 length equals 15 residues. Germline-derived CDR1 and CDR2 are SEHNR and FQNEAQ (reference sequence). V lost 2 bases and J lost 2; bases outside the gene matches: 3. The CDR3: CASSLRLANTDTQYF. DNA for the CDR3: TGTGCCAGCAGCTTACGACTAGCGAACACAGATACGCAGTATTTT.

The chain is built from TRBV2 and TRBJ1-5; 8 positions agree with TRBD1. The CDR3 runs 19 residues. CDR1 is SNHLY, CDR2 FYNNEI, per germline. V dropped 5 bases and J dropped 2; count of bases not matched to a gene: 17. The CDR3 loop is CASSPAGQGVTWGNQPQHF. CDR3 sequence (DNA): TGTGCCAGCAGTCCGGCCGGACAGGGAGTAACCTGGGGCAATCAGCCCCAGCATTTT.

The table lists this clone with a few counts. The chain joins TRBV7-8 to TRBJ2-3; TRBD1 might be the D (5 bases). V shed 6 bases and J shed 6 bases, with 16 bases lying between them. Germline CDR1 and CDR2: SGHVS and FQNEAQ. This CDR3 is 14 amino acids long. Written as DNA, the CDR3 is TGTGCCAGCAGTTTACAAGGGGCAAGGGATACGCAGTATTTT. Its protein product is CASSLQGARDTQYF.

The V gene is TRBV7-2, the J gene TRBJ1-2, with D perhaps TRBD1 (5 bases). Germline-derived CDR1 and CDR2 are SGHTA and FQGNSA. The CDR3 spans 14 residues. V was pared by 8 bases and J by 6 bases, with 19 bases between. The CDR3 spells CASVRDSWRDGYTF. In DNA, the CDR3 is TGTGCCAGCGTACGGGACTCTTGGAGGGATGGCTACACCTTC.